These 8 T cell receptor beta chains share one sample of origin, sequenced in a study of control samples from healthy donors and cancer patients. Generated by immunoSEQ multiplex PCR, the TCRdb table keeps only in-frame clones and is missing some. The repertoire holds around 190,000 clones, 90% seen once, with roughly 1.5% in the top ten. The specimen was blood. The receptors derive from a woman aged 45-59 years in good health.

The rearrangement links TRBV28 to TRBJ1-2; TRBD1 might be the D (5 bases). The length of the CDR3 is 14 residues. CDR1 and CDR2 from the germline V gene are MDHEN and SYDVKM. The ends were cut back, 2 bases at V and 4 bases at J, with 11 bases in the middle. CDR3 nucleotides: TGTGCCAGCAGTTTAGTGAGTGGGGCCTATGGCTACACCTTC. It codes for CASSLVSGAYGYTF.

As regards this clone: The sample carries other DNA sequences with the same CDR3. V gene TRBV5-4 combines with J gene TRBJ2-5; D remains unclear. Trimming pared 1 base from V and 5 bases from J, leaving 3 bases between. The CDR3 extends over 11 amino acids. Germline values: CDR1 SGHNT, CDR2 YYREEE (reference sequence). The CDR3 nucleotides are TGTGCCAGCAGCTTGAGGGAGACCCAGTACTTC. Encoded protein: CASSLRETQYF.

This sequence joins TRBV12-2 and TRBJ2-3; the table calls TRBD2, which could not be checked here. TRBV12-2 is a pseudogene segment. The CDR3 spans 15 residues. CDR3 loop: CASRFGSVYTDTQYF. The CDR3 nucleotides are TGTGCAAGTCGCTTTGGGAGTGTGTACACAGATACGCAGTATTTT.

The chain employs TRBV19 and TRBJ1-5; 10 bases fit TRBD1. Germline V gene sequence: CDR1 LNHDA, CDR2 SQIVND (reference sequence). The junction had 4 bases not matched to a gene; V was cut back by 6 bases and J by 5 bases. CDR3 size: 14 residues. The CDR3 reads CASRKDRGDQPQHF. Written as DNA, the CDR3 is TGTGCCAGTAGGAAGGACAGGGGGGATCAGCCCCAGCATTTT.

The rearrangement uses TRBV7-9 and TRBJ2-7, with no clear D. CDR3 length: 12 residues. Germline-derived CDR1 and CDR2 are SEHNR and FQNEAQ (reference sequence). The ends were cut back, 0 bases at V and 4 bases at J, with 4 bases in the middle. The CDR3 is CASSLARYEQYF. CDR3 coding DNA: TGTGCCAGCAGCTTAGCGCGTTACGAGCAGTACTTC. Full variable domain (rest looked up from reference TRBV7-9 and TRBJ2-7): DTGVSQNPRHKITKRGQNVTFRCDPISEHNRLYWYRQTLGQGPEFLTYFQNEAQLEKSRLLSDRFSAERPKGSFSTLEIQRTEQGDSAMYLCASSLARYEQYFGPGTRLTVT.

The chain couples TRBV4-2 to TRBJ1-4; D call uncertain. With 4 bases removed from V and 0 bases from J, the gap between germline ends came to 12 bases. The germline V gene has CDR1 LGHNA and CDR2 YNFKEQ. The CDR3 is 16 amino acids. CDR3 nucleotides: TGTGCCAGCAGCCCGGAGACAAGAGCAACTAATGAAAAACTGTTTTTT. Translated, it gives CASSPETRATNEKLFF.

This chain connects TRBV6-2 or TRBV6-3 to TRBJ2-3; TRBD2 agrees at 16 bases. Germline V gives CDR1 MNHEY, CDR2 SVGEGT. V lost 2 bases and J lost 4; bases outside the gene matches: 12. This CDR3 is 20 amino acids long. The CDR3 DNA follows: TGTGCCAGCAGTTACACGATCGGGACTAGCGGGGGGGCCCCGGCAGATACGCAGTATTTT. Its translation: CASSYTIGTSGGAPADTQYF.

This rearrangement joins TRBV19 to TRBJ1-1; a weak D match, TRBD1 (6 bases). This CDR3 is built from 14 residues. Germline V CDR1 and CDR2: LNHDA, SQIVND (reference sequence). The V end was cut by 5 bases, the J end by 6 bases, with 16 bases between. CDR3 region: CASSERWTASEAFF. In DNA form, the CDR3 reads TGTGCCAGTAGTGAACGGTGGACAGCTTCTGAAGCTTTCTTT.